These 28 T cell receptor beta chains were sequenced from one sample in a study of regulatory T cells in long-lasting Graves disease. Assembly of TCR beta libraries relied on iRepertoire HTBI primers together with Arm-PCR of CDR3 regions. TCRdb recomputed calls from the multiplex PCR reads with MiXCR, one row per CDR3 protein. The table lists around 400,000 distinct CDR3 sequences, 12% of them singletons, with approximately 20% in the top ten. Time point described: newly diagnosed GD, antithyroid drugs for less than 3 months. The TCR library was made from RNA that had been extracted from PBMCs in TRIzol. These data also formed part of another study, on T cells in Graves' hyperthyroidism and ophthalmopathy.

Here the sequenced sample was peripheral blood mononuclear cells (PBMCs), taken at new diagnosis, from a patient treated with antithyroid drugs. These receptors came from a woman between 18 and 29 years old with Graves disease.

This clonotype was recorded at least ten times. This rearrangement joins TRBV6-1 to TRBJ1-1; weak D call: TRBD1 (5 bases). The CDR3 has 13 amino acids. V dropped 6 bases and J dropped 0 bases, with 8 bases sitting between them. CDR1 and CDR2 (germline): MNHNS, SASEGT. The CDR3 DNA follows: TGTGCCAGCAGACGACAGTTGAACACTGAAGCTTTCTTT. Translating it yields CASRRQLNTEAFF.

At least ten counts were recorded for this clonotype. The genes are TRBV7-2 and TRBJ1-5; tentative D call: TRBD1 (5 bases). This CDR3 has 15 residues. CDR1 is SGHTA and CDR2 is FQGNSA in the germline V gene. The ends were cut back, 6 bases at V and 0 bases at J, with 12 bases in the middle. The CDR3 loop reads CASSLGTYSNQPQHF. For the CDR3, the DNA is TGTGCCAGCAGTTTGGGGACCTATAGCAATCAGCCCCAGCATTTT.

V and J are TRBV6-4 and TRBJ1-4; 11 nucleotides match TRBD1. CDR1 MRHNA and CDR2 SNTAGT come from the germline V gene. V was clipped by 11 bases and J by 7 bases; unmatched bases: 6. This CDR3 has 13 amino acids. The CDR3 protein is CARPGQGGEKLFF. The CDR3 DNA reads as TGTGCCCGCCCGGGACAGGGGGGTGAAAAACTGTTTTTT.

This clonotype has just a few counts. Since a much larger clone is just one base distant, this may be a read error. This chain joins TRBV15 and TRBJ1-1; TRBD1 might be the D (5 bases). This CDR3 contains 14 residues. V lost 3 bases, J lost 11 bases, and 19 bases lay in between. Germline V gene data show CDR1 as LNHNV and CDR2 as YYDKDF (reference sequence). The CDR3 sequence: CATSSVATRGFAFF. CDR3 sequence (DNA): TGTGCCACCAGCAGTGTGGCGACGCGGGGGTTTGCTTTCTTT. Based on the CDR3 plus reference TRBV15 and TRBJ1-1, the full variable domain is DAMVIQNPRYQVTQFGKPVTLSCSQTLNHNVMYWYQQKSSQAPKLLFHYYDKDFNNEADTPDNFQSRRPNTSFCFLDIRSPGLGDTAMYLCATSSVATRGFAFFGQGTRLTVV.

This clonotype was seen repeatedly, ten times or more. The J gene is TRBJ2-5, the V gene TRBV6-2 or TRBV6-3; 7 bases are shared with TRBD1. Germline V gene sequence: CDR1 MNHEY, CDR2 SVGEGT. The CDR3 is 15 residues long. The V gene end was trimmed by 1 base and the J gene end by 2 bases; junction bases not matched to a gene: 4. In DNA, the CDR3 is TGTGCCAGCAGTTACTTCGGGACAGTTCAAGAGACCCAGTACTTC. This sequence encodes CASSYFGTVQETQYF.

This clonotype was detected only once. One junction end does not reproduce the germline sequence, and a read error may be involved. The chain carries TRBV7-9 and TRBJ1-1, with D uncertain. CDR1 SEHNR and CDR2 FQNEAQ come from the germline V gene (reference sequence). The CDR3 spans 15 residues. CDR3 residues: CASSPNVGANTGAFF. CDR3 in DNA: TGCGCCAGCAGCCCAAATGTAGGAGCGAACACTGGAGCTTTCTTT.

This clonotype was observed many times. V and J are TRBV6-2 or TRBV6-3 and TRBJ2-1; no firm D call. CDR3 length equals 15 residues. Trimming pared 2 bases from V and 9 bases from J, leaving 17 bases between. The germline V gene encodes CDR1 MNHEY and CDR2 SVGEGT. The CDR3 sequence is CASSYPPAAFSEQFF. CDR3 bases: TGTGCCAGCAGTTACCCCCCGGCGGCCTTTAGTGAGCAGTTCTTC.

This clonotype was detected ten times or more. The chain is built from TRBV12-3 or TRBV12-4 and TRBJ2-7; unclear D gene. CDR3 size: 12 residues. The ends were cut back, 5 bases at V and 6 bases at J, with 11 bases in the middle. For the CDR3, the DNA is TGTGCCAGCAGTCCCTTTTGGGCCGAGCAGTACTTC. Its protein is CASSPFWAEQYF.

This clonotype showed up many times. V and J are TRBV7-2 and TRBJ2-7; D is perhaps TRBD1 or TRBD2 (5 bases each). There are 14 residues in the CDR3. Germline V gene data show CDR1 as SGHTA and CDR2 as FQGNSA. The germline V and J ends were trimmed by 1 base and 1 base, with 8 bases remaining between them. The CDR3 sequence is CASSLERGSYEQYF. The CDR3, as DNA: TGTGCCAGCAGCTTAGAGAGGGGTTCCTACGAGCAGTACTTC.

J is TRBJ1-2 and V is TRBV12-3 or TRBV12-4; no definite D call. The CDR3 totals 12 residues. V shed 6 bases and J shed 6 bases, with 11 bases lying between them. This CDR3 is CASSPAGDGYTF. CDR3 coding DNA: TGTGCCAGCAGCCCGGCTGGGGATGGCTACACCTTC.

This clonotype was recorded at least ten times. V gene TRBV28 combines with J gene TRBJ2-1; TRBD2 matches at 11 bases. Germline trimming cut 5 bases from V and 6 bases from J; bases unmatched to any gene: 12. Per germline, CDR1 MDHEN and CDR2 SYDVKM. The CDR3 has 17 residues. The CDR3 protein is CASSGLAGYLVVNEQFF. The CDR3, as DNA: TGTGCCAGCAGTGGACTAGCGGGTTATTTGGTCGTCAATGAGCAGTTCTTC. The entire variable domain, with the rest obtained from reference TRBV28 and TRBJ2-1, is as follows: DVKVTQSSRYLVKRTGEKVFLECVQDMDHENMFWYRQDPGLGLRLIYFSYDVKMKEKGDIPEGYSVSREKKERFSLILESASTNQTSMYLCASSGLAGYLVVNEQFFGPGTRLTVL.

This rearrangement joins TRBV2 to TRBJ2-3, with a possible D match to TRBD2 (6 bases). V lost 6 bases to trimming and J lost 0 bases, with 16 bases between them. The germline gives CDR1 SNHLY, CDR2 FYNNEI. CDR3 length equals 16 residues. In nucleotides, the CDR3 is TGTGCCAGCAGGTATAGACTAGTCGTTAGCACAGATACGCAGTATTTT. Translation gives CASRYRLVVSTDTQYF.

This clonotype was detected ten times or more. V is TRBV7-9 and J is TRBJ2-7; TRBD1 aligns across 7 bases. J gave up 3 bases and V 6 bases, and 8 bases lay outside the gene matches. Germline assignment: CDR1 SEHNR and CDR2 FQNEAQ (reference sequence). The CDR3 runs 14 residues. CDR3 sequence: CASSSGTEIYEQYF. The CDR3 nucleotides read TGTGCCAGCAGTTCCGGGACAGAGATCTACGAGCAGTACTTC.

This chain connects TRBV5-4 to TRBJ1-1; TRBD1 aligns across 9 bases. V was pared by 4 bases and J by 8 bases, with 12 bases of the junction left unmatched. The CDR3 length is 15 residues. Germline V gene sequence: CDR1 SGHNT, CDR2 YYREEE (reference sequence). The CDR3: CASSRHRDRDEEAFF. CDR3 nucleotide sequence: TGTGCCAGCAGCCGTCACCGGGACAGGGACGAAGAAGCTTTCTTT.

This clonotype was found many times. CDR3 DNA sequence: TGTGCCAGCAGCTTTTTGTATCAGGGAACTGAAGCTTTCTTT. It translates to CASSFLYQGTEAFF. The chain has TRBV11-2 and TRBJ1-1, with D possibly being TRBD1 (5 bases). Trimming cost V 3 bases and J 5 bases, with 13 bases left between them. Per the germline V gene, CDR1 is SGHAT and CDR2 is FQNNGV. This CDR3 is 14 amino acids long.

V is TRBV28 and J is TRBJ2-7, with 9 bases that match TRBD2. Unmatched junction bases numbered 10, after V lost 8 bases and J lost 2 bases. The CDR3 extends over 15 amino acids. Per the germline V gene, CDR1 is MDHEN and CDR2 is SYDVKM. CDR3 nucleotide sequence: TGTGCCAGCGCACCCGGGGTAGCGGGAGCCTACGAGCAGTACTTC. The encoded protein is CASAPGVAGAYEQYF.

The chain uses TRBV19 and TRBJ1-2; D is perhaps TRBD1 (6 bases). V was cut by 5 bases and J by 6 bases, with 28 bases left in between. The CDR3 has 18 amino acids. From germline, CDR1 is LNHDA and CDR2 SQIVND (reference sequence). The CDR3 sequence is CASSSTNRDKGPADGYTF. CDR3 nucleotides: TGTGCCAGTAGTTCGACCAACCGGGACAAGGGACCAGCAGATGGCTACACCTTC.

This clonotype was detected ten times or more. The V and J genes are TRBV9 and TRBJ2-1, with 10 bases fitting TRBD2. The CDR3 consists of 15 residues. Germline trimming cut 3 bases from V and 7 bases from J; bases unmatched to any gene: 7. The germline V gene has CDR1 SGDLS and CDR2 YYNGEE. The CDR3 here is CASSASGSLWNEQFF. The CDR3 DNA reads TGTGCCAGCAGCGCTAGCGGGAGTCTATGGAATGAGCAGTTCTTC.

This clonotype was counted between two and nine times. The chain has TRBV27 and TRBJ2-7; 9 bases align to TRBD2. Germline V CDR1 and CDR2: MNHEY, SMNVEV (reference sequence). Losses at the gene ends were 2 bases for V and 3 bases for J; bases not matched to a gene: 2. The CDR3 spans 14 residues. CDR3 bases: TGTGCCAGCAGTTTAAGAGCGGGAGGCTACGAGCAGTACTTC. Translating gives CASSLRAGGYEQYF.

In its sample, this clonotype was seen many times. The rearrangement links TRBV24-1 to TRBJ2-1; 7 bases are shared with TRBD1. V dropped 4 bases and J dropped 5; count of bases not matched to a gene: 7. The germline CDR1 and CDR2 sequences are KGHDR and SFDVKD. The CDR3 length is 15 residues. The CDR3 spells CATSDPGQMNNEQFF. The CDR3 bases are TGTGCCACCAGTGACCCGGGACAGATGAACAATGAGCAGTTCTTC.

This clonotype was recorded at least ten times. The chain is built from TRBV29-1 and TRBJ2-7; D gene ambiguous. Germline CDR1 reads SQVTM; CDR2 reads ANQGSEA. V lost 0 bases, J lost 0 bases, and 9 bases lay in between. This CDR3 region has 14 residues. The CDR3 region is CSVEDNSPSYEQYF. CDR3 DNA: TGCAGCGTTGAAGACAACTCTCCCTCCTACGAGCAGTACTTC.

Regarding this clonotype: This may stem from a read error, because a much larger clone lies one nucleotide away. The J gene is TRBJ2-5, the V gene TRBV14; D gene unclear. CDR3 length equals 12 residues. Germline CDR1 is SGHDN and CDR2 is FVKESK. The CDR3 DNA reads TGTGCCAGCAGCCATGCGAAAGAGGCCCAGTACTTC. This codes for CASSHAKEAQYF.

This clonotype was recorded at least ten times. V usage is TRBV12-3 or TRBV12-4 and J usage is TRBJ1-2; D unresolved. The V end was cut by 2 bases, the J end by 3 bases, with 16 bases between. This CDR3 is built from 16 residues. The CDR3 loop is CASSLRRPEAYYGYTF. In nucleotides, the CDR3 is TGTGCCAGCAGTTTACGCAGGCCGGAGGCCTACTATGGCTACACCTTC.

This clonotype was recorded many times. This rearrangement joins TRBV27 to TRBJ2-1, with 7 positions matching TRBD2. Germline V gene sequence: CDR1 MNHEY, CDR2 SMNVEV (reference sequence). V trimming: 8 bases; J trimming: 5 bases; junction bases outside the gene matches: 9. The CDR3 is made up of 14 amino acids. The DNA of the CDR3 is TGTGCCAGCCGGGCGGGGACTACCAACAATGAGCAGTTCTTC. This encodes CASRAGTTNNEQFF.

This clonotype was counted many times. The rearrangement uses TRBV12-3 or TRBV12-4 and TRBJ1-2, with TRBD1 identical over 8 bases. V lost 3 bases and J lost 4; bases outside the gene matches: 16. The CDR3 has 18 residues. CDR3 residues: CASSFQLDREDMSYGYTF. CDR3 bases: TGTGCCAGCAGTTTTCAATTGGACAGGGAGGATATGTCCTATGGCTACACCTTC.

This clonotype was counted many times. The chain links TRBV27 to TRBJ2-4; TRBD2 aligns across 12 bases. Germline V gene data show CDR1 as MNHEY and CDR2 as SMNVEV (reference sequence). The J segment lost 0 bases and the V segment lost 5 bases, leaving 11 bases of the junction unmatched. The CDR3 runs 19 residues. For the CDR3, the DNA is TGTGCCAGCAGTCGCTATCGGCTAGCGGGAGGGATAGCCAAAAACATTCAGTACTTC. Translating it yields CASSRYRLAGGIAKNIQYF.

Many counts were recorded for this clonotype. The rearrangement links TRBV2 to TRBJ2-3, with D uncertain. The CDR3 has 14 amino acids. Deletions cut 1 base from V and 2 bases from J, with 7 bases between. Germline V gene lookup returns CDR1 SNHLY and CDR2 FYNNEI. CDR3 region: CASSEDTHTDTQYF. CDR3 DNA sequence: TGTGCCAGCAGTGAAGATACTCACACAGATACGCAGTATTTT. Variable domain in full (rest from reference TRBV2 and TRBJ2-3): EPEVTQTPSHQVTQMGQEVILRCVPISNHLYFYWYRQILGQKVEFLVSFYNNEISEKSEIFDDQFSVERPDGSNFTLKIRSTKLEDSAMYFCASSEDTHTDTQYFGPGTRLTVL.

This clonotype was recorded many times. The V and J genes are TRBV10-3 and TRBJ1-3, with D maybe TRBD1 (5 bases). V lost 4 bases and J 7 bases, leaving 26 bases between the germline ends. Germline values: CDR1 ENHRY, CDR2 SYGVKD. CDR3 length: 18 amino acids. Written as DNA, the CDR3 is TGTGCCATCAGTGGCTCCGAGGGAGGGACGAGTTCGCGGAACACCATATATTTT. Translated: CAISGSEGGTSSRNTIYF.